The 18 T cell receptor beta chains given below trace back to one sample, sequenced in a study of identical twins. One entry per CDR3 protein, called by TCRdb with MiXCR from the 5' RACE reads. This table holds some 900,000 distinct CDR3 sequences, over 9% found once. The sample was also linked to a second study, of yellow fever vaccine responses in identical twins.

Sequences were obtained from PBMCs. Every receptor here comes from a woman aged 18-35 years in good health.

The CDR3 sequence is CASSLEQGAEEQYF. CDR3 bases: TGTGCCAGCAGCTTGGAACAGGGGGCGGAGGAGCAGTACTTC. The chain couples TRBV7-9 to TRBJ2-7; 9 bases are a match to TRBD1. V trimming: 3 bases; J trimming: 7 bases; junction bases outside the gene matches: 7. The CDR3 is 14 residues long. The germline V gene has CDR1 SEHNR and CDR2 FQNEAQ (reference sequence).

This clonotype has at least ten counts. Mismatch with germline at one junction end may stem from a read error. V is TRBV5-1 and J is TRBJ2-1; D is unresolved. The V gene's germline CDR1 is SGHRS and CDR2 YFSETQ. CDR3 length equals 15 residues. The CDR3 is CASSLVDSSYNEQFF. The CDR3 coding sequence is TGTGCCAGCAGCTTAGTGGATAGCTCCTACAATGAGCAGTTCTTC.

The rearrangement links TRBV6-5 to TRBJ2-7; D is possibly TRBD1 (6 bases). Germline V gene data show CDR1 as MNHEY and CDR2 as SVGAGI. V was trimmed by 6 bases and J by 3 bases, leaving 9 bases between them. The CDR3 runs 12 residues. The CDR3 region has the DNA TGTGCCAGCAGAACAGGGAACTACGAGCAGTACTTC. Translated, it gives CASRTGNYEQYF.

CDR3 nucleotides: TGTGCCAGCAGCAGGAACAGGGGCATCATTTGGGGCTACACCTTC. The encoded protein is CASSRNRGIIWGYTF. The rearrangement links TRBV21-1 to TRBJ1-2; TRBD1 is the table's D call, not checked against the DNA. TRBV21-1 is noted as a pseudogene. This CDR3 is built from 15 residues.

The rearrangement uses TRBV4-1 and TRBJ2-3; D remains ambiguous. The CDR3 has 15 residues. CDR1 and CDR2 (germline): MGHRA, YSYEKL. V lost 4 bases, J lost 5 bases, and 16 bases lay in between. This CDR3 reads CASSLANRAGDTQYF. Here the CDR3 DNA reads TGCGCCAGCAGCCTAGCTAATCGGGCTGGAGATACGCAGTATTTT.

Notes on this clonotype: This may be a read error, as it is one base from a much larger clone. The chain's CDR3 is CASSEFTGGTEAFF. DNA of the CDR3: TGTGCCAGCAGTGAATTCACAGGGGGCACTGAAGCTTTCTTT. The rearrangement uses TRBV6-1 and TRBJ1-1; 8 bases are a match to TRBD1. V lost 2 bases, J lost 4 bases, and 3 bases stayed unmatched. The CDR3 has 14 amino acids. Germline CDR1 and CDR2: MNHNS and SASEGT.

This clonotype was seen a single time. The chain uses TRBV15 and TRBJ2-3; D unclear. CDR3 size: 17 residues. Trimming pared 6 bases from V and 0 bases from J, leaving 19 bases between. Germline V CDR1 and CDR2: LNHNV, YYDKDF (reference sequence). CDR3 residues: CATRITRVPTSTDTQYF. The CDR3 region has the DNA TGTGCCACCAGAATAACCCGGGTCCCTACTAGCACAGATACGCAGTATTTT. Together with reference TRBV15 and TRBJ2-3, the CDR3 gives the full variable domain: DAMVIQNPRYQVTQFGKPVTLSCSQTLNHNVMYWYQQKSSQAPKLLFHYYDKDFNNEADTPDNFQSRRPNTSFCFLDIRSPGLGDTAMYLCATRITRVPTSTDTQYFGPGTRLTVL.

This clonotype was counted many times. The CDR3 DNA follows: TGTGCCAGCAGTTTCAGGGGCGGTACTGAAGCTTTCTTT. Protein: CASSFRGGTEAFF. J is TRBJ1-1 and V is TRBV12-3 or TRBV12-4; possibly TRBD1 for D (6 bases). The length of the CDR3 is 13 residues. The V gene lost 3 bases and the J gene lost 5 bases, with 10 bases spanning the gap.

The rearrangement links TRBV3-1 to TRBJ1-2; D uncertain. Germline V gives CDR1 LGHDT, CDR2 YNNKEL (reference sequence). The CDR3 consists of 14 residues. The V end was cut by 4 bases, the J end by 0 bases, with 9 bases between. This CDR3 reads CASSLLQSNYGYTF. CDR3 nucleotide sequence: TGTGCCAGCAGCCTTTTGCAATCTAACTATGGCTACACCTTC.

In its sample, this clonotype was seen many times. The V gene is TRBV12-3 or TRBV12-4, the J gene TRBJ2-2; TRBD2 aligns across 11 bases. Germline trimming cut 5 bases from V and 4 bases from J; bases unmatched to any gene: 6. There are 16 residues in the CDR3. The CDR3 DNA follows: TGTGCCAGCAGTGGACTCACTAGCGGGAGCACCGGGGAGCTGTTTTTT. The encoded protein is CASSGLTSGSTGELFF.

This clonotype appeared many times. The chain joins TRBV28 to TRBJ1-2; TRBD1 aligns across 11 bases. V shed 6 bases, J shed 7 bases, and the junction held 10 bases outside the gene matches. The CDR3 totals 15 residues. Germline V gene lookup returns CDR1 MDHEN and CDR2 SYDVKM. The CDR3 is CASSYPGQGVGGYTF. The CDR3 DNA follows: TGTGCCAGCAGCTATCCGGGACAGGGGGTCGGTGGCTACACCTTC.

This clonotype occurred a few times. This chain connects TRBV7-8 to TRBJ1-5; D is uncertain. The germline V gene has CDR1 SGHVS and CDR2 FQNEAQ. This CDR3 has 15 amino acids. V was trimmed by 3 bases and J by 2 bases, leaving 11 bases between them. The CDR3, as DNA: TGTGCCAGCAGCTTTTCTGGGCAGGGCAATCAGCCCCAGCATTTT. This encodes CASSFSGQGNQPQHF.

This clonotype showed up just a few times. The gene calls are TRBV10-3 and TRBJ2-1; TRBD2 is a possible D gene (6 bases). The ends were cut back, 4 bases at V and 5 bases at J, with 18 bases in the middle. The germline V gene encodes CDR1 ENHRY and CDR2 SYGVKD. There are 16 residues in the CDR3. This CDR3 reads CAISGGVVTLNNEQFF. CDR3 in DNA: TGTGCCATCAGTGGGGGGGTGGTGACACTCAACAATGAGCAGTTCTTC.

This chain joins TRBV12-3 or TRBV12-4 and TRBJ2-6, with D hard to call. With 6 bases removed from V and 0 bases from J, the gap between germline ends came to 15 bases. This CDR3 is 17 amino acids long. The CDR3 DNA follows: TGTGCCAGCAGCCCCCGACGGGCGAGCTCTGGGGCCAACGTCCTGACTTTC. Protein: CASSPRRASSGANVLTF.

The chain couples TRBV6-1 to TRBJ1-2; possibly TRBD1 for D (6 bases). Germline lookup yields CDR1 MNHNS and CDR2 SASEGT. This CDR3 is built from 16 residues. Trimming left V 6 bases short and J 6 bases short, with 23 bases between. The CDR3 nucleotides read TGTGCCAGCAGCCGACAGTTTGCTGGCAGGGGAAATGGCTACACCTTC. Translating it yields CASSRQFAGRGNGYTF.

CDR3 protein: CASSSAGVGELFF. The CDR3 DNA reads as TGTGCCAGCAGCTCGGCAGGGGTCGGGGAGCTGTTTTTT. V is TRBV7-9 and J is TRBJ2-2; tentative D call: TRBD1 (6 bases). CDR3 length: 13 residues. Per the germline V gene, CDR1 is SEHNR and CDR2 is FQNEAQ (reference sequence). V gave up 4 bases and J gave up 7 bases, with 10 bases separating them.

This clonotype was detected ten times or more. The chain employs TRBV28 and TRBJ2-2; no clear D. The CDR3 is 12 residues long. Germline V gene data show CDR1 as MDHEN and CDR2 as SYDVKM. The V gene lost 6 bases and the J gene lost 7 bases, with 9 bases spanning the gap. The CDR3 nucleotides read TGTGCCAGCAGCCCCCGGATCGGGGAGCTGTTTTTT. It specifies CASSPRIGELFF.

This chain joins TRBV10-3 and TRBJ2-2; D may be TRBD1 or TRBD2 (5 bases each). V shed 4 bases and J shed 3 bases, with 15 bases lying between them. There are 16 residues in the CDR3. CDR1 ENHRY and CDR2 SYGVKD come from the germline V gene. This chain's CDR3 is CAISAPPGRDTGELFF. The DNA for the CDR3 is TGTGCCATCAGTGCCCCGCCGGGGCGGGACACCGGGGAGCTGTTTTTT.